In this sample, the clone carrying this T cell receptor (beta chain) turned up a few times. Relative to the germline gene, one junction end is altered; a read error may explain this. The data were taken from a study of early T cells in non-severe SARS-CoV-2 infection. This CDR3 comprises 12 residues. Germline V CDR1 and CDR2: MNHEY, SVGEGT. MiXCR was run by TCRdb on the 5' RACE reads, yielding one entry per CDR3 protein. The repertoire holds just over 70,000 distinct CDR3 sequences, approximately 12% seen once, with 1.3% in the top ten. The rearrangement links TRBV6-2 or TRBV6-3 to TRBJ2-1; D may be TRBD1 (5 bases). The sequence came from an adult who was a healthcare worker with PCR-confirmed SARS-CoV-2 infection or an uninfected control (not recorded which). The specimen sequenced was whole blood. The CDR3 DNA is TGTGCCAGCAGATTCTCGACAGCCGACCTCATCTTC. Amino acid sequence: CASRFSTADLIF.